The 9 T cell receptor beta chains given below trace back to one sample, sequenced in a study of OX40 agonist ivuxolimab in advanced cancers. The method was immunoSEQ multiplex PCR; TCRdb's version includes in-frame clones alone and lacks a portion of them. The sample has fewer than 85,000 clones, approximately 90% seen once. This material consisted of CD4+ or CD8+ T cells sorted from blood, taken in a trial of the OX40 agonist ivuxolimab. The receptors were sampled from an adult with an advanced solid tumor such as melanoma, head and neck, liver or kidney cancer.

The chain employs TRBV5-4 and TRBJ1-2, with no clear D. V dropped 1 base and J dropped 3 bases, with 4 bases sitting between them. Germline assignment: CDR1 SGHNT and CDR2 YYREEE (reference sequence). The CDR3 runs to 12 residues. The CDR3 sequence is CASSLRDYGYTF. The CDR3 DNA follows: TGTGCCAGCAGCTTGCGAGACTATGGCTACACCTTC.

The chain uses TRBV7-9 and TRBJ2-5; 12 nucleotides line up with TRBD2. There are 17 residues in the CDR3. The germline V gene has CDR1 SEHNR and CDR2 FQNEAQ (reference sequence). V dropped 5 bases and J dropped 2; count of bases not matched to a gene: 9. CDR3 DNA: TGTGCCAGCAGCCCCCCGGGACTAGCGGGTAGTCAAGAGACCCAGTACTTC. Its translation: CASSPPGLAGSQETQYF.

The CDR3 reads CASSKGQGTDTQYF. CDR3 DNA: TGTGCCAGCAGCAAAGGACAGGGCACAGATACGCAGTATTTT. The gene calls are TRBV7-9 and TRBJ2-3; 7 bases align to TRBD1. Germline V gene data show CDR1 as SEHNR and CDR2 as FQNEAQ (reference sequence). The CDR3 runs to 14 residues. V shed 5 bases and J 1 base; nucleotides not matched to a gene: 3.

The rearrangement links TRBV2 to TRBJ1-3; no clear D. The ends were cut back, 4 bases at V and 0 bases at J, with 7 bases in the middle. This CDR3 contains 14 residues. The V gene's germline CDR1 is SNHLY and CDR2 FYNNEI. This chain's CDR3 is CASSATLSGNTIYF. The CDR3 coding sequence is TGTGCCAGCAGTGCGACACTCTCTGGAAACACCATATATTTT.

V and J are TRBV6-6 and TRBJ1-1; possible D gene TRBD1, 5 bases. This CDR3 comprises 14 residues. The germline V gene has CDR1 MNHNY and CDR2 SVGAGI (reference sequence). With 5 bases removed from V and 4 bases from J, the gap between germline ends came to 14 bases. CDR3 residues: CASSISGGSTEAFF. In DNA, the CDR3 is TGTGCCAGCAGTATTTCCGGGGGTAGCACTGAAGCTTTCTTT.

The rearrangement links TRBV27 to TRBJ1-2; possible D gene TRBD1, 5 bases. Germline V lookup: CDR1 MNHEY, CDR2 SMNVEV (reference sequence). CDR3 length: 13 amino acids. Between the trimmed V and J ends, which lost 3 bases and 5 bases, there was a span of 10 bases. The CDR3, as DNA: TGTGCCAGCAGTTTCGACAGACTGTATGGCTACACCTTC. It translates to CASSFDRLYGYTF.

The rearrangement uses TRBV9 and TRBJ1-2, with a tentative D call TRBD1 (6 bases). Germline V gives CDR1 SGDLS, CDR2 YYNGEE. V gave up 3 bases and J gave up 3 bases, with 24 bases separating them. The CDR3 totals 18 residues. CDR3 sequence reads: CASSGVNRANVWDYGYTF. The CDR3 coding sequence is TGTGCCAGCAGCGGGGTTAACAGGGCAAATGTTTGGGACTATGGCTACACCTTC.

About this clone itself: Compared with germline, one end of the junction differs, possibly owing to a read error. The same CDR3 is also encoded by other DNA sequences in this sample. The genes are TRBV7-7 and TRBJ2-5, with 10 nucleotides matching TRBD1. The CDR3 runs 14 residues. From germline, CDR1 is SSHAT and CDR2 FNYEAQ (reference sequence). The CDR3 coding sequence is TGTGCTAGCAGCTCCCGGGACAGGGGTGAGACCCAGTACTTC. This gives the protein CASSSRDRGETQYF. The variable domain in full, with the rest retrieved from reference TRBV7-7 and TRBJ2-5, is GAGVSQSPRYKVTKRGQDVTLRCDPISSHATLYWYQQALGQGPEFLTYFNYEAQPDKSGLPSDRFSAERPEGSISTLTIQRTEQRDSAMYRCASSSRDRGETQYFGPGTRLLVL.

V usage is TRBV9 and J usage is TRBJ2-2; D is uncertain. Looked up from germline, CDR1 is SGDLS and CDR2 is YYNGEE. CDR3 size: 13 residues. V was cut by 0 bases and J by 6 bases, with 6 bases left in between. In DNA form, the CDR3 reads TGTGCCAGCAGCGTAGTAGTCCCCGGGGAGCTGTTTTTT. Residues: CASSVVVPGELFF.